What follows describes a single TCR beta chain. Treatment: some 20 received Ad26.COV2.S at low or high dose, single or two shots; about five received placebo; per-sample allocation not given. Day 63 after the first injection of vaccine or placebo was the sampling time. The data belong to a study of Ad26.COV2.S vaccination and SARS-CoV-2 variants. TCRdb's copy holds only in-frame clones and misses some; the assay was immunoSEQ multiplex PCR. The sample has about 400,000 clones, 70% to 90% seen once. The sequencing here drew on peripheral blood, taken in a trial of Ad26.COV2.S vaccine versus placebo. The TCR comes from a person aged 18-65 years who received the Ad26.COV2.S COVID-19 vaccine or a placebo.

The DNA of the CDR3 is TGTGCCAGTACCAACGTGATATGGAACTCTGGGGCCAACGTCCTGACTTTC. Translating it yields CASTNVIWNSGANVLTF. The chain employs TRBV19 and TRBJ2-6; no firm D call. The CDR3 covers 17 residues. Germline-derived CDR1 and CDR2 are LNHDA and SQIVND (reference sequence). With 7 bases removed from V and 0 bases from J, the gap between germline ends came to 16 bases.